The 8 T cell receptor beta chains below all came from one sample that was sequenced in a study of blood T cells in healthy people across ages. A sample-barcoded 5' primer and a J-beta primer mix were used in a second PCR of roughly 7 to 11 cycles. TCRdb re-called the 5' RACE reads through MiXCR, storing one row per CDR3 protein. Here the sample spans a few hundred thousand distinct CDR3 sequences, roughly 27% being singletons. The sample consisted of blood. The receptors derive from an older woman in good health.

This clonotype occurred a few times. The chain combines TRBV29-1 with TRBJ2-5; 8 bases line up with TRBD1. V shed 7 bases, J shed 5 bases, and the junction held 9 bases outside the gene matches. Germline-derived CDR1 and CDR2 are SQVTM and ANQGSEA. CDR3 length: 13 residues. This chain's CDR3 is CSGSGQGGETQYF. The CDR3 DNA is TGCAGCGGATCCGGACAGGGCGGGGAGACCCAGTACTTC. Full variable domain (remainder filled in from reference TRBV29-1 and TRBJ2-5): SAVISQKPSRDICQRGTSLTIQCQVDSQVTMMFWYRQQPGQSLTLIATANQGSEATYESGFVIDKFPISRPNLTFSTLTVSNMSPEDSSIYLCSGSGQGGETQYFGPGTRLLVL.

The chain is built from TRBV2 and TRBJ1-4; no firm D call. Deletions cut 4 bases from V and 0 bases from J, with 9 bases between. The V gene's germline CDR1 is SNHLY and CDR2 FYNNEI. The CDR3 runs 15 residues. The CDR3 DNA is TGTGCCAGCAGTGCGGAGAGAGCAACTAATGAAAAACTGTTTTTT. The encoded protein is CASSAERATNEKLFF.

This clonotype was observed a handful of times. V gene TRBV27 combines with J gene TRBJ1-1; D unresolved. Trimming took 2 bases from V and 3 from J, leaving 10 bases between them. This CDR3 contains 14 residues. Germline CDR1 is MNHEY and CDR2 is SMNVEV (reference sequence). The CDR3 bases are TGTGCCAGCAGTTTAGGGGTAGGATACACTGAAGCTTTCTTT. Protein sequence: CASSLGVGYTEAFF.

The CDR3: CASSTPASDSYEQYF. CDR3 DNA: TGTGCCAGCAGCACCCCGGCTAGCGACTCCTACGAGCAGTACTTC. The chain recombines TRBV28 with TRBJ2-7; possible D gene TRBD2, 6 bases. Germline V gene lookup returns CDR1 MDHEN and CDR2 SYDVKM. The CDR3 runs to 15 residues. The V end lost 6 bases, the J end lost 0 bases, and 15 bases lay between the germline ends.

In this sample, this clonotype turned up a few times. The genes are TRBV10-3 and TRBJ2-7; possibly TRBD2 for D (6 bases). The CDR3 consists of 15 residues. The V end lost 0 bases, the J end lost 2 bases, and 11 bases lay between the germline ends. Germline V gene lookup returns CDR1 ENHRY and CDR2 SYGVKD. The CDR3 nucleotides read TGTGCCATCAGTGAGTCGCCGGGGGATACCTACGAGCAGTACTTC. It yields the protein CAISESPGDTYEQYF.

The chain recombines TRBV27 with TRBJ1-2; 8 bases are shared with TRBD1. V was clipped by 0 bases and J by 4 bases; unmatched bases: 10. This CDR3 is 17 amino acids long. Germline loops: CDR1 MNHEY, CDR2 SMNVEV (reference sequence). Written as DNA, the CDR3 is TGTGCCAGCAGTTTATCACCCCAGGGGGCGCGAGTCTATGGCTACACCTTC. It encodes CASSLSPQGARVYGYTF.

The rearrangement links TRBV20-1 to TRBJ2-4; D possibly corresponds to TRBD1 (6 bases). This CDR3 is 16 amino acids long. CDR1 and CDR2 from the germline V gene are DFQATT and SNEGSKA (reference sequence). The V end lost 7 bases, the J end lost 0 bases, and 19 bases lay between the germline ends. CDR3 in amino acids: CSVTTQGRAAKNIQYF. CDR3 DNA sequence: TGCAGTGTTACGACACAGGGAAGAGCAGCCAAAAACATTCAGTACTTC.

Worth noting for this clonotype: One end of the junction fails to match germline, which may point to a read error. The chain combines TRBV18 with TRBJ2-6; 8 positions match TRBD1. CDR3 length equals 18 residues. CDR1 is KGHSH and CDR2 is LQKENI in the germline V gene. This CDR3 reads CASSPQGGLSSGANVLTF. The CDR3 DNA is TGTGCCAGCTCCCCACAGGGGGGATTGAGCTCTGGGGCCAACGTCCTGACTTTC.